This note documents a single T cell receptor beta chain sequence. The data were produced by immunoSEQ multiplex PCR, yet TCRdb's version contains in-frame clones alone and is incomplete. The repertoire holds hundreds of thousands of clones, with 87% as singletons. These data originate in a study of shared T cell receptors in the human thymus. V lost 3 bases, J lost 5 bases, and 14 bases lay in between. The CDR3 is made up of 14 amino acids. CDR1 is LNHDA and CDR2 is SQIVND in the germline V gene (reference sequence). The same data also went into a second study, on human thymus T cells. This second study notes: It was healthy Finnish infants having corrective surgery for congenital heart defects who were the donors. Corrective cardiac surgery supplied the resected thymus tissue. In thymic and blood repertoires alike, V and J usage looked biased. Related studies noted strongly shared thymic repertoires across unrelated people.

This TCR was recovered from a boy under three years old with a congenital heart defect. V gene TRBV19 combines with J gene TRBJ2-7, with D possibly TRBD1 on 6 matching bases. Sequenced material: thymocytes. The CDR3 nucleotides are TGTGCCAGTAGTATGGTTTGGCAGGGGAACGAGCAGTACTTC. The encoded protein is CASSMVWQGNEQYF.